This T cell receptor beta chain was identified during a study of Ad26.COV2.S vaccination and SARS-CoV-2 variants. The study, taken as a whole, reports: Across vaccine and placebo recipients, the breadth of non-spike TCRs was similar. Post-vaccination breadth of spike-specific CD8+ and CD4+ T cell responses was reportedly substantial.

Germline V gene data show CDR1 as SGHAT and CDR2 as FQNNGV. The CDR3 sequence is 16 residues long. Trimming removed 4 bases from V and 0 bases from J; junction bases left unmatched: 2. Of note for this clone: What it recognizes is unknown. The same CDR3 can be traced to other DNA sequences in this sample.

Repertoires were generated with immunoSEQ multiplex PCR, while TCRdb's copy carries only in-frame clones and drops some. The table records 150,000 to 200,000 clones, around nine tenths of them present only once. The receptor's source is a human donor who had recovered from COVID-19. This chain joins TRBV11-2 and TRBJ2-2, with 10 bases aligning to TRBD2. The sequences come from peripheral blood, collected after recovery from COVID-19. Here the CDR3 DNA reads TGTGCCAGCAGCTCAGGACTAGCGGCGAACACCGGGGAGCTGTTTTTT. Protein sequence: CASSSGLAANTGELFF. The full variable domain, with the rest looked up from reference TRBV11-2 and TRBJ2-2, is EAGVAQSPRYKIIEKRQSVAFWCNPISGHATLYWYQQILGQGPKLLIQFQNNGVVDDSQLPKDRFSAERLKGVDSTLKIQPAKLEDSAVYLCASSSGLAANTGELFFGEGSRLTVL.